These 11 T cell receptor beta chains originate from one sample sequenced in a study of T cells expressing NK-cell markers. TCRdb reprocessed the 5' RACE reads and stores each CDR3 protein as one record, lacking DNA. Here the sample table reports under 200,000 distinct CDR3 sequences. Sequenced input: blood T cells: a sorted CD56 or NKG2C T cell subset, CD4+ or CD8+ T cells, or bulk PBMC T cells (not recorded which). The receptors stem from a woman aged 18 to 75 in good health.

J is TRBJ2-5 and V is TRBV28; TCRdb outputs TRBD2, but without DNA this stays unchecked. CDR1 and CDR2 from the germline V gene are MDHEN and SYDVKM. The CDR3 runs to 14 residues. The CDR3 here is CASRISGGQETQYF.

The chain has TRBV28 and TRBJ2-5; with no DNA, the TCRdb D assignment of TRBD2 cannot be verified. The CDR3 has 15 amino acids. CDR1 and CDR2 from the germline V gene are MDHEN and SYDVKM. CDR3 region: CASSFGARRQETQYF. The variable domain in full, completed from reference TRBV28 and TRBJ2-5, reads DVKVTQSSRYLVKRTGEKVFLECVQDMDHENMFWYRQDPGLGLRLIYFSYDVKMKEKGDIPEGYSVSREKKERFSLILESASTNQTSMYLCASSFGARRQETQYFGPGTRLLVL.

The chain links TRBV6-5 to TRBJ2-7; the TCRdb D gene call, TRBD1, has no DNA to confirm it. The germline V gene has CDR1 MNHEY and CDR2 SVGAGI. The CDR3 loop spans 17 amino acids. The chain's CDR3 is CASSLTGTGGARYEQYF.

The chain employs TRBV4-1 and TRBJ2-3; there is no DNA to check the TCRdb D call of TRBD2. This CDR3 has 15 amino acids. Germline V gives CDR1 MGHRA, CDR2 YSYEKL. The CDR3 protein is CASSQVAGTTDTQYF.

This sequence joins TRBV5-1 and TRBJ2-3; TCRdb gives TRBD1 as the D gene, but with no DNA this cannot be confirmed. This CDR3 is built from 16 residues. CDR1 and CDR2 (germline): SGHRS, YFSETQ. Here the CDR3 reads CASSVTGTVSTDTQYF.

This chain connects TRBV27 to TRBJ1-5; TCRdb names TRBD1, which stays unverified in the absence of DNA. Germline V gives CDR1 MNHEY, CDR2 SMNVEV (reference sequence). The CDR3 extends over 16 amino acids. Here the CDR3 reads CASSPDLGQGIRPQHF.

The V gene is TRBV5-1, the J gene TRBJ1-5; TCRdb indicates TRBD1, and absent DNA this call remains unverified. The CDR3 has 17 amino acids. Germline V gives CDR1 SGHRS, CDR2 YFSETQ. The CDR3 spells CASSFGTQGFGNQPQHF.

The chain is built from TRBV7-6 and TRBJ2-5; TCRdb lists TRBD1, though no DNA is available to test this call. The CDR3 spans 15 residues. Per germline, CDR1 SGHVS and CDR2 FNYEAQ. The CDR3 protein is CASTPSSARQETQYF. Complete variable domain (other parts from reference TRBV7-6 and TRBJ2-5): GAGVSQSPRYKVTKRGQDVALRCDPISGHVSLYWYRQALGQGPEFLTYFNYEAQQDKSGLPNDRFSAERPEGSISTLTIQRTEQRDSAMYRCASTPSSARQETQYFGPGTRLLVL.

The chain carries TRBV6-4 and TRBJ1-4. Per germline, CDR1 MRHNA and CDR2 SNTAGT. This CDR3 has 17 amino acids. The CDR3 sequence: CASSGALQVPAGEKLFF.

The chain uses TRBV20-1 and TRBJ2-5; TCRdb's D call of TRBD2 is untestable without DNA. CDR1 DFQATT and CDR2 SNEGSKA come from the germline V gene (reference sequence). The CDR3 loop spans 14 amino acids. This chain's CDR3 is CSARDPTSVETQYF.

The V gene is TRBV2, the J gene TRBJ1-4; checking the TCRdb D call of TRBD1 is not possible without DNA. CDR1 SNHLY and CDR2 FYNNEI come from the germline V gene. The CDR3 sequence is 16 residues long. The CDR3: CASSPSITGSDEKLFF.